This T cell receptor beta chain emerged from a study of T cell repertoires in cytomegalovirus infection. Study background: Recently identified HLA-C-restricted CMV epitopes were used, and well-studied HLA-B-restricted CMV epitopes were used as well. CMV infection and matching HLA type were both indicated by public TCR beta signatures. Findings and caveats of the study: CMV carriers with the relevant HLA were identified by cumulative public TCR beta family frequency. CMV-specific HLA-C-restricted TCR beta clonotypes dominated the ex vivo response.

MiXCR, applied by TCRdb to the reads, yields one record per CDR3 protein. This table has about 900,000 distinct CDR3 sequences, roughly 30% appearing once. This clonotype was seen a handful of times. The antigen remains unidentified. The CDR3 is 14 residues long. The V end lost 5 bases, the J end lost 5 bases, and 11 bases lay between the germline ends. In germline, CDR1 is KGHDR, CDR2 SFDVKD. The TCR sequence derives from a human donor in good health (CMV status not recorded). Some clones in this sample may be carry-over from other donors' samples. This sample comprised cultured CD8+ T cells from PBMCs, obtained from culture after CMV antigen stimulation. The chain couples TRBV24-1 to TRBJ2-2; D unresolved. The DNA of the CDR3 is TGTGCCACCAGTGTTCCAGGAGAGACCGGGGAGCTGTTTTTT. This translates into CATSVPGETGELFF.